This T cell receptor beta chain was sequenced during a study of CXCR3-negative and CXCR3-positive naive CD8 T cells. This CDR3 is built from 13 residues. Looked up from germline, CDR1 is SGHVS and CDR2 is FQNEAQ. Libraries were UMI-labeled 5' RACE TRB cDNA. TCRdb processed the 5' RACE reads again and assigns one entry to each CDR3 protein, with no DNA. In all, the sample yields 50,000 to 65,000 distinct CDR3 sequences. Sequencing was done on a sample of memory CD8+ T cells from blood. This receptor was obtained from a human donor in good health. Some clones in this sample may be carry-over from other donors' samples. V gene TRBV7-8 combines with J gene TRBJ2-7; TCRdb names TRBD1, which stays unverified in the absence of DNA. CDR3 region: CASSLNRGLGQYF. The full variable domain, its missing parts supplied by reference TRBV7-8 and TRBJ2-7, is GAGVSQSPRYKVAKRGQDVALRCDPISGHVSLFWYQQALGQGPEFLTYFQNEAQLDKSGLPSDRFFAERPEGSVSTLKIQRTQQEDSAVYLCASSLNRGLGQYFGPGTRLTVT.